The T cell receptor beta chain described here comes from a study of shared clonotypes between healthy human individuals. The V gene's germline CDR1 is SGHAT and CDR2 FQNNGV. The CDR3 is 12 residues long. Naive CD8 cells lacked CD45RO, underwent positive selection for CCR7 and left out terminally differentiated effector memory CD45RA+ cells. Some 30,000 T cell genomes, or around 0.2 ug DNA, went into the sorted-subset replicate PCRs. Sequencing was performed with immunoSEQ multiplex PCR; in TCRdb, only in-frame clones are kept and a portion is missing. The sample consists of about 2.1 million clones, about 93% of them appearing once.

The material sequenced was naive CD8+ T cells from PBMCs. The clonotype comes from a man aged 18-30 years in good health. Some clones in this sample may be carry-over from other donors' samples. The chain joins TRBV11-2 to TRBJ2-5, with 7 bases aligning to TRBD2. The J call may be faulty, since TRBJ2-7 better matches the DNA end. The CDR3 here is CASSWGGYEQYF. The CDR3, as DNA: TGTGCCAGCAGCTGGGGGGGCTACGAGCAGTACTTC.